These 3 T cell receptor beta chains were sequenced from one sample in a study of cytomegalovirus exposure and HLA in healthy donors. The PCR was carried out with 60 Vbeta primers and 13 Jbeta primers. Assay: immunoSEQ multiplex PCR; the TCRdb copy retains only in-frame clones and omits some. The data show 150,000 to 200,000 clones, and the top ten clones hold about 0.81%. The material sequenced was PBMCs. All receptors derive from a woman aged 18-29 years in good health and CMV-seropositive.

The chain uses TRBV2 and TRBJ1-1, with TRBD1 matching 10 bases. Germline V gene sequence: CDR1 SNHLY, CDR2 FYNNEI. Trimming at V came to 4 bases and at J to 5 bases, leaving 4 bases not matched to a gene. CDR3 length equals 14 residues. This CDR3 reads CASSGDRGGTEAFF. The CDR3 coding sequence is TGTGCCAGCAGTGGGGACAGGGGAGGGACTGAAGCTTTCTTT.

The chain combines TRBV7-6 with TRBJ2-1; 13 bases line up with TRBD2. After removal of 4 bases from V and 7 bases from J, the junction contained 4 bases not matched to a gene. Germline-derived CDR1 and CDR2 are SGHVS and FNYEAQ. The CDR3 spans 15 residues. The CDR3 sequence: CASSSAGLAGNEQFF. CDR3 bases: TGTGCCAGCAGCTCCGCGGGACTAGCGGGAAATGAGCAGTTCTTC.

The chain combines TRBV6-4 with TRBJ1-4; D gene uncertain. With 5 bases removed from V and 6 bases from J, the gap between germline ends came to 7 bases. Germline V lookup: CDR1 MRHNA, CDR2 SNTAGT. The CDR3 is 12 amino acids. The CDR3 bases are TGTGCCAGCAGTTGTCTGTATGAAAAACTGTTTTTT. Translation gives CASSCLYEKLFF.